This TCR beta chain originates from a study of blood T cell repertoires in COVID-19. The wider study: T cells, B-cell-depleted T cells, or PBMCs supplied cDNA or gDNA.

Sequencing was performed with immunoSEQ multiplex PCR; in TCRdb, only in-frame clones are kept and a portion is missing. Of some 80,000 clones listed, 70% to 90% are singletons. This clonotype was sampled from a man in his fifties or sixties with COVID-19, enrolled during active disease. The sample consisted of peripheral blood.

The CDR3 loop reads CASTPTGVDAYNEQFF. The CDR3 bases are TGTGCCAGTACCCCGACAGGGGTGGACGCCTACAATGAGCAGTTCTTC. V is TRBV19 and J is TRBJ2-1, with 8 bases identical to TRBD1. Germline V CDR1 and CDR2: LNHDA, SQIVND (reference sequence). With 7 bases clipped from V and 2 bases from J, the junction kept 10 bases outside the gene matches. There are 16 residues in the CDR3.